Below, 24 T cell receptor beta chains from the same sample are listed, as sequenced in a study of monozygotic twins with inflammatory bowel disease. TCRdb reworked the 5' RACE reads into one entry per CDR3 protein, no DNA. The sample table includes fewer than 350,000 distinct CDR3 sequences. The sample taken for sequencing was blood. All receptors come from a human donor with ulcerative colitis or Crohn's disease, or a healthy co-twin of an affected twin (not recorded which).

The CDR3 reads CASSQDRIGPLDTQYF. This chain uses TRBV3-1 with TRBJ2-3; checking the TCRdb D call of TRBD1 is not possible without DNA. The CDR3 is 16 residues long. Germline loops: CDR1 LGHDT, CDR2 YNNKEL (reference sequence).

The CDR3 spells CASSLSSRGDRIPYEQYF. The chain combines TRBV7-8 with TRBJ2-7; TCRdb's D call of TRBD1 is untestable without DNA. The CDR3 has 18 amino acids. In germline, CDR1 is SGHVS, CDR2 FQNEAQ.

The chain combines TRBV28 with TRBJ1-2. The CDR3 extends over 15 amino acids. Germline CDR1 reads MDHEN; CDR2 reads SYDVKM. This CDR3 is CASSPPEGTNYGYTF.

The chain employs TRBV24-1 and TRBJ2-1; TCRdb designates TRBD1, a call that cannot be tested without DNA. The CDR3 runs to 13 residues. Germline V gene lookup returns CDR1 KGHDR and CDR2 SFDVKD. CDR3 in amino acids: CATSGSGVNEQFF.

The chain has TRBV6-5 and TRBJ2-5; TCRdb picks TRBD2, but there is no DNA to check that call. Germline V lookup: CDR1 MNHEY, CDR2 SVGAGI. The CDR3 runs to 15 residues. This CDR3 reads CASSYSERAHETQYF.

The gene calls are TRBV4-1 and TRBJ1-5. Germline CDR1 is MGHRA and CDR2 is YSYEKL. The CDR3 spans 15 residues. CDR3 sequence reads: CASSLVLSGNQPQHF.

This rearrangement joins TRBV5-1 to TRBJ2-1; TCRdb returns TRBD1, unconfirmable since there is no DNA. The germline gives CDR1 SGHRS, CDR2 YFSETQ. This CDR3 spans 21 amino acids. CDR3 sequence: CASSLALRGYGSGVSYNEQFF.

The V gene is TRBV20-1, the J gene TRBJ2-1; TCRdb's assignment of TRBD2 cannot be checked, as there is no DNA. The CDR3 extends over 14 amino acids. Per germline, CDR1 DFQATT and CDR2 SNEGSKA (reference sequence). CDR3: CSAATSGLYNEQFF.

CDR3 in amino acids: CASSFQSPLHF. The chain combines TRBV11-2 with TRBJ1-6. Germline V gene lookup returns CDR1 SGHAT and CDR2 FQNNGV. This CDR3 comprises 11 residues.

The chain is built from TRBV4-2 and TRBJ2-5; as DNA is missing, the TRBD2 call by TCRdb cannot be tested. The CDR3 consists of 16 residues. Germline CDR1 is LGHNA and CDR2 is YNFKEQ. The CDR3 protein is CASSQSSGGRLETQYF.

The V gene is TRBV28, the J gene TRBJ1-3. This CDR3 comprises 16 residues. Germline assignment: CDR1 MDHEN and CDR2 SYDVKM. CDR3 in amino acids: CASSFSGGYSGNTIYF.

The chain uses TRBV4-1 and TRBJ2-4; TCRdb's D call, TRBD1, is unchecked because there is no DNA. Germline V gives CDR1 MGHRA, CDR2 YSYEKL. There are 12 residues in the CDR3. The chain's CDR3 is CASSHGTDIQYF.

The chain is built from TRBV7-2 and TRBJ2-4. Germline V gives CDR1 SGHTA, CDR2 FQGNSA. The CDR3 extends over 17 amino acids. The CDR3: CASSLSDRGVAKNIQYF.

The chain employs TRBV6-5 and TRBJ2-7; without DNA, the TCRdb call of TRBD1 cannot be checked. Germline CDR1 and CDR2: MNHEY and SVGAGI. The CDR3 runs 15 residues. The CDR3 loop reads CASSYTGRWDYEQYF.

This CDR3 reads CASSLAPDPYGYTF. The chain employs TRBV12-3 or TRBV12-4 and TRBJ1-2; TCRdb indicates TRBD1, and absent DNA this call remains unverified. This CDR3 comprises 14 residues.

This chain joins TRBV15 and TRBJ2-5; the TCRdb D gene call, TRBD2, has no DNA to confirm it. Germline V lookup: CDR1 LNHNV, CDR2 YYDKDF (reference sequence). The CDR3 runs 14 residues. CDR3 sequence reads: CATSRTGLRETQYF.

The chain joins TRBV6-1 to TRBJ2-1; TCRdb gives TRBD2 as the D gene, but with no DNA this cannot be confirmed. The CDR3 has 16 residues. Germline lookup yields CDR1 MNHNS and CDR2 SASEGT. CDR3 amino acids: CASSSLAGGKYNEQFF.

The chain carries TRBV5-1 and TRBJ1-1; TCRdb's D call of TRBD1 is untestable without DNA. The CDR3 length is 16 residues. CDR1 and CDR2 from the germline V gene are SGHRS and YFSETQ. The CDR3 is CASSLGQGARVSEAFF.

CDR3 region: CASSFQPSGSREKNEQFF. The rearrangement uses TRBV28 and TRBJ2-1; checking the TCRdb D call of TRBD2 is not possible without DNA. The CDR3 loop spans 18 amino acids. Germline V gene sequence: CDR1 MDHEN, CDR2 SYDVKM.

The chain combines TRBV7-8 with TRBJ2-1; the TRBD1 assignment by TCRdb is unverifiable without DNA. This CDR3 region has 17 residues. Germline CDR1 and CDR2: SGHVS and FQNEAQ. CDR3 in amino acids: CASSLALAGGSPDEQFF.

V and J are TRBV5-1 and TRBJ2-7. The CDR3 has 13 amino acids. Germline CDR1 is SGHRS and CDR2 is YFSETQ. This chain's CDR3 is CASSLNDLYEQYF.

The rearrangement links TRBV2 to TRBJ1-2; absent DNA, TCRdb's TRBD1 call cannot be checked. This CDR3 comprises 12 residues. Looked up from germline, CDR1 is SNHLY and CDR2 is FYNNEI. The chain's CDR3 is CASSVRVDGYTF.

The genes are TRBV20-1 and TRBJ1-2; the D call from TCRdb, TRBD1, cannot be confirmed without DNA. CDR3 length equals 15 residues. Germline V lookup: CDR1 DFQATT, CDR2 SNEGSKA (reference sequence). The CDR3 is CSARLQGERVYGYTF.

The rearrangement links TRBV15 to TRBJ1-6. CDR3 length: 13 residues. Germline lookup yields CDR1 LNHNV and CDR2 YYDKDF (reference sequence). CDR3 amino acids: CATSRDPGSPLHF. The entire variable domain, with the rest obtained from reference TRBV15 and TRBJ1-6, is as follows: DAMVIQNPRYQVTQFGKPVTLSCSQTLNHNVMYWYQQKSSQAPKLLFHYYDKDFNNEADTPDNFQSRRPNTSFCFLDIRSPGLGDTAMYLCATSRDPGSPLHFGNGTRLTVT.